This T cell receptor beta chain stems from a study of metastatic and nonmetastatic thyroid tumors. On the study more broadly: Comparative analysis of repertoires was undertaken across blood and tumor or nodule tissue obtained from malignant and benign thyroid patients. The study, taken as a whole, reports: Reportedly, malignant thyroid tumors had significantly higher TCR beta diversity than benign nodules, in blood and tumor.

Thyroid surgery was preceded by no treatment in any patient. Comments on this clone: Its antigen is undetermined.

Per the original data handling: Construction of a distant-metastasis classifier for papillary thyroid cancer relied on CDR3 differences across clinicopathological groups. TCRdb re-called the PCR reads with MiXCR. The authors' filters were not applied to this entry. This sample yields about 17,000 clones, of which 28% are seen a single time; around 15% belongs to the top ten. What was sequenced was tumor tissue. The receptor's source is a female donor with papillary thyroid cancer or a benign thyroid nodule (not recorded which). Some clones in this sample may be carry-over from other donors' samples.

The CDR3: CASSRVAGGLEETQYF. CDR3 DNA: TGTGCCAGCAGCCGAGTAGCGGGAGGGCTCGAGGAGACCCAGTACTTC. The chain joins TRBV5-4 to TRBJ2-5; 11 bases are a match to TRBD2. The V gene's germline CDR1 is SGHNT and CDR2 YYREEE (reference sequence). This CDR3 is 16 amino acids long. Losses at the gene ends were 4 bases for V and 5 bases for J; bases not matched to a gene: 10.